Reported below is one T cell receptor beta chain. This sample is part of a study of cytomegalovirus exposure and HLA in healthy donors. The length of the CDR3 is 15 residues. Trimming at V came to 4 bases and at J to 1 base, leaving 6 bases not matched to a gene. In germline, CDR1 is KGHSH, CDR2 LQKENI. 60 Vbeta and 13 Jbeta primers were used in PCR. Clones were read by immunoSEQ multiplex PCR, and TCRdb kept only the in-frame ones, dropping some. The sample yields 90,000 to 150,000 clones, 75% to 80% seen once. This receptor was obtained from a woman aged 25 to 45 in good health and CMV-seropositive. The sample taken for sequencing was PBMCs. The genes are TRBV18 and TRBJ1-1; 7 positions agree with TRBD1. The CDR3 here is CASSRENRGNTEAFF. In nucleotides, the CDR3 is TGTGCCAGCTCACGAGAAAACAGGGGGAACACTGAAGCTTTCTTT.